The subject of this entry is one T cell receptor beta chain. Its specificity is not known. Autoimmune disease history or systemic immunosuppression was exclusionary. This sample is part of a study of OX40 agonist ivuxolimab in advanced cancers. The study's findings and limits: Doses of 0.1 to 3.0 mg/kg were accompanied by clonal expansion of CD4+ and CD8+ blood T cells by week 6. On average, a greater number of expanded clones characterised CD8+ T cells relative to CD4+.

This CDR3 spans 14 amino acids. CDR1 is LNHDA and CDR2 is SQIVND in the germline V gene (reference sequence). Unmatched junction bases numbered 7, after V lost 9 bases and J lost 4 bases. The table came from immunoSEQ multiplex PCR; TCRdb's copy has only in-frame clones and leaves some out. The sample records 20,000 to 25,000 clones, around 90% being singletons. The receptor was derived from an adult with an advanced solid tumor such as melanoma, head and neck, liver or kidney cancer. The rearrangement links TRBV19 to TRBJ2-2; 8 bases line up with TRBD1. Specimen: CD4+ or CD8+ T cells sorted from blood, collected in a trial of the OX40 agonist ivuxolimab. CDR3 protein: CASSGGAGTGELFF. The CDR3 region has the DNA TGTGCCAGCTCAGGGGGCGCGGGCACCGGGGAGCTGTTTTTT.